Following are 19 T cell receptor beta chains from one sample sequenced in a study of molecular identifiers for immune sequencing clone quantification. TCRdb re-called the PCR reads with MiXCR, one entry per CDR3 protein. The data hold about 320,000 distinct CDR3 sequences, with 20% to 25% observed a single time. The specimen sequenced was naive CD8+ T cells from blood, with Jurkat cell RNA spiked in. Subset in this sample: FACS-sorted CD8+CD4-CCR7+CD45RA+ naive T cells. These receptors all stem from a human donor in good health. Some libraries in this study had Jurkat cell RNA spiked in.

This clonotype was observed at least ten times. This rearrangement joins TRBV28 to TRBJ2-5; D is ambiguous. CDR1 and CDR2 (germline): MDHEN, SYDVKM. The CDR3 has 14 residues. V dropped 2 bases and J dropped 5 bases, with 12 bases sitting between them. Written as DNA, the CDR3 is TGTGCCAGCAGTTTACTGGGCCCTGGGGAGACCCAGTACTTC. It encodes CASSLLGPGETQYF.

This clonotype was counted ten times or more. This sequence joins TRBV4-3 and TRBJ1-6; no definite D call. Looked up from germline, CDR1 is LGHNA and CDR2 is YSLEER. This CDR3 contains 17 residues. V was clipped by 0 bases and J by 0 bases, with 9 bases between them. CDR3 loop: CASSQDHESSYNSPLHF. For the CDR3, the DNA is TGCGCCAGCAGCCAAGATCACGAAAGCTCCTATAATTCACCCCTCCACTTT.

This clonotype was picked up many times. V usage is TRBV7-6 and J usage is TRBJ2-7, with D tentatively TRBD2 (5 bases). Germline V gene data show CDR1 as SGHVS and CDR2 as FNYEAQ. The CDR3 totals 14 residues. V was trimmed by 5 bases and J by 2 bases, leaving 13 bases between them. CDR3 amino acids: CASSPQRGTYEQYF. The DNA of the CDR3 is TGTGCCAGCAGCCCCCAACGGGGAACCTACGAGCAGTACTTC.

This clonotype was recorded a few times. The chain carries TRBV4-1 and TRBJ2-7, with TRBD2 matching over 11 bases. The trim removed 1 base at V and 3 bases at J, leaving 5 bases unmatched. Germline V gene data show CDR1 as MGHRA and CDR2 as YSYEKL. CDR3 length: 16 amino acids. The DNA of the CDR3 is TGCGCCAGCAGCCAAGGTTATGGGACTAGCGGCTACGAGCAGTACTTC. Translated, it gives CASSQGYGTSGYEQYF.

The J gene is TRBJ2-7, the V gene TRBV12-3 or TRBV12-4; D unclear. V lost 3 bases, J lost 4 bases, and 13 bases lay in between. This CDR3 is built from 14 residues. CDR3 sequence: CASSFGGFGYEQYF. DNA of the CDR3: TGTGCCAGCAGTTTTGGCGGTTTTGGTTACGAGCAGTACTTC.

About this clonotype itself: Relative to the germline gene, one junction end is altered; a read error may explain this. CDR3 nucleotides: TGTGCCAGCAGTGAGCGAGAGGCCCAGTACTTC. The encoded protein is CASSEREAQYF. V gene TRBV28 combines with J gene TRBJ2-5, with D unresolved. This CDR3 has 11 residues. Germline CDR1 and CDR2: MDHEN and SYDVKM.

Comments on this clonotype: This may come from a read error, since a much larger clone is one base off. The rearrangement joins TRBV6-5 to TRBJ2-7; TRBD1 aligns across 11 bases. Trimming at V came to 2 bases and at J to 2 bases, leaving 8 bases not matched to a gene. The CDR3 sequence is 17 residues long. The germline V gene encodes CDR1 MNHEY and CDR2 SVGAGI. The CDR3 here is CASSYNRGQGDPYEQYF. CDR3 in DNA: TGTGCCAGCAGTTACAACCGGGGACAGGGGGACCCCTACGAGCAGTACTTC.

The chain uses TRBV4-1 and TRBJ1-1; 9 bases align to TRBD1. The CDR3 runs to 18 residues. V was clipped by 0 bases and J by 0 bases; unmatched bases: 8. In germline, CDR1 is MGHRA, CDR2 YSYEKL. CDR3 amino acids: CASSQDLTGGPMNTEAFF. The CDR3 nucleotides read TGCGCCAGCAGCCAAGATTTGACAGGGGGGCCTATGAACACTGAAGCTTTCTTT.

This clonotype has at least ten counts. The chain joins TRBV20-1 to TRBJ2-5; TRBD2 is a possible D gene (6 bases). Trimming left V 0 bases short and J 3 bases short, with 11 bases between. The CDR3 consists of 14 residues. CDR1 is DFQATT and CDR2 is SNEGSKA in the germline V gene (reference sequence). In DNA, the CDR3 is TGCAGTGCTAGAGATTGGGTAGCGGAAGAGACCCAGTACTTC. Amino acids: CSARDWVAEETQYF.

The sample holds many counts of this clonotype. V gene TRBV21-1 combines with J gene TRBJ2-6; the table's D call, TRBD1, was not checked against the DNA. TRBV21-1 is described as a pseudogene. This CDR3 region has 17 residues. DNA of the CDR3: TGTGCCAGCAGCAAAGAGGGGGTTATCTCTGGGGCCAACGTCCTGACTTTC. Translated, it gives CASSKEGVISGANVLTF.

Concerning this clonotype: An end of the junction differs from the germline gene, which may be a read error. The rearrangement links TRBV6-5 to TRBJ1-3; tentative D call: TRBD1 (5 bases). Germline loops: CDR1 MNHEY, CDR2 SVGAGI. The CDR3 is 14 amino acids. As DNA, the CDR3 is TGTGCCAGCAGTTACGGGGGACCTGGAAACACCGTATATTTT. Its protein product is CASSYGGPGNTVYF.

Details on this clonotype: At one end the junction does not follow the germline gene, possibly because of a read error. The rearrangement joins TRBV9 to TRBJ1-1; D possibly corresponds to TRBD1 (5 bases). In germline, CDR1 is SGDLS, CDR2 YYNGEE. The CDR3 totals 16 residues. Here the CDR3 reads CASSPPVEGTNTGAFF. The CDR3 bases are TGTGCCAGCAGCCCCCCCGTTGAGGGGACGAACACTGGAGCTTTCTTT.

There are many counts of this clonotype. V is TRBV20-1 and J is TRBJ1-5, with D tentatively TRBD1 (5 bases). Per the germline V gene, CDR1 is DFQATT and CDR2 is SNEGSKA (reference sequence). Trimming cost V 3 bases and J 3 bases, with 18 bases left between them. This CDR3 is 16 amino acids long. CDR3 sequence reads: CSASGGGVLFNQPQHF. The CDR3 DNA reads as TGCAGTGCTAGCGGCGGAGGGGTCTTGTTCAATCAGCCCCAGCATTTT.

In its sample, this clonotype was seen many times. This chain links TRBV7-9 with TRBJ1-1; D remains ambiguous. Per the germline V gene, CDR1 is SEHNR and CDR2 is FQNEAQ (reference sequence). Trimming stripped 10 bases from V and 7 bases from J, with 19 bases between. This CDR3 contains 13 residues. The CDR3 sequence is CAIPPTVAVEAFF. The DNA for the CDR3 is TGTGCCATCCCGCCGACGGTGGCTGTTGAAGCTTTCTTT.

A few counts support this clonotype. V is TRBV24-1 and J is TRBJ2-3, with a weak D call TRBD1 (6 bases). The CDR3 extends over 19 amino acids. The germline V and J ends were trimmed by 0 bases and 3 bases, with 21 bases remaining between them. The germline gives CDR1 KGHDR, CDR2 SFDVKD. The CDR3 loop reads CATSDLDPSRGQPTDTQYF. The CDR3, as DNA: TGTGCCACCAGTGATTTGGACCCCTCCAGAGGACAGCCAACAGATACGCAGTATTTT.

V and J are TRBV3-1 and TRBJ1-1, with D uncertain. Germline CDR1 is LGHDT and CDR2 is YNNKEL (reference sequence). V lost 6 bases, J lost 0 bases, and 11 bases lay in between. This CDR3 contains 14 residues. The CDR3 bases are TGTGCCAGCAGGCCAGACGTGATGAACACTGAAGCTTTCTTT. This codes for CASRPDVMNTEAFF. Full variable domain (outside the CDR3, taken from reference TRBV3-1 and TRBJ1-1): DTAVSQTPKYLVTQMGNDKSIKCEQNLGHDTMYWYKQDSKKFLKIMFSYNNKELIINETVPNRFSPKSPDKAHLNLHINSLELGDSAVYFCASRPDVMNTEAFFGQGTRLTVV.

Details on this clonotype: Lacking the conserved final phenylalanine or tryptophan, this CDR3 likely reflects a read error. J is TRBJ1-5 and V is TRBV27; tentatively, D is TRBD1 (6 bases). CDR1 and CDR2 (germline): MNHEY, SMNVEV (reference sequence). This CDR3 comprises 14 residues. Here the CDR3 DNA reads TGTGCCTGCAGACTCCAGGGGAGGACTCAGCCCCAGCATTCT. Protein product: CACRLQGRTQPQHS.

In regard to this clonotype: This may arise from a read error, as a much more abundant clone is one base away. This chain uses TRBV30 with TRBJ1-5; a weak D match, TRBD1 (5 bases). With 4 bases removed from V and 7 bases from J, the gap between germline ends came to 17 bases. The CDR3 runs 14 residues. Germline values: CDR1 GTSNPN, CDR2 SVGIG (reference sequence). The chain's CDR3 is CAWTGGEPGQPQHF. The DNA for the CDR3 is TGTGCCTGGACGGGGGGAGAGCCAGGGCAGCCCCAGCATTTT.

There are many counts of this clonotype. This rearrangement joins TRBV28 to TRBJ1-5; 9 bases fit TRBD1. This CDR3 has 16 amino acids. V dropped 8 bases and J dropped 6; count of bases not matched to a gene: 14. In germline, CDR1 is MDHEN, CDR2 SYDVKM. The CDR3 loop is CASGNRGLKNSQPQHF. The CDR3 DNA reads as TGTGCCAGCGGTAACAGGGGGCTCAAGAACAGTCAGCCCCAGCATTTT. Based on the CDR3 plus reference TRBV28 and TRBJ1-5, the full variable domain is DVKVTQSSRYLVKRTGEKVFLECVQDMDHENMFWYRQDPGLGLRLIYFSYDVKMKEKGDIPEGYSVSREKKERFSLILESASTNQTSMYLCASGNRGLKNSQPQHFGDGTRLSIL.